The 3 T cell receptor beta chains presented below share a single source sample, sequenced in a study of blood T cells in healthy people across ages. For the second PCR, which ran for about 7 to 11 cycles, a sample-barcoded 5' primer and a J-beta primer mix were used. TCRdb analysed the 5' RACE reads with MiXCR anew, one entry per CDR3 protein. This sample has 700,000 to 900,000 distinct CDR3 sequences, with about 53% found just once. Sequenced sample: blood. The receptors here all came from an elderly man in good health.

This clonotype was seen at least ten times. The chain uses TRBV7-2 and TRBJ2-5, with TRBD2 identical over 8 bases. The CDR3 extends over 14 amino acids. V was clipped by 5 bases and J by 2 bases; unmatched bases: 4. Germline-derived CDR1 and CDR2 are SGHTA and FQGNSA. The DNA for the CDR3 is TGTGCCAGCAGCCCGATAGCGGGACAAGAGACCCAGTACTTC. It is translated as CASSPIAGQETQYF.

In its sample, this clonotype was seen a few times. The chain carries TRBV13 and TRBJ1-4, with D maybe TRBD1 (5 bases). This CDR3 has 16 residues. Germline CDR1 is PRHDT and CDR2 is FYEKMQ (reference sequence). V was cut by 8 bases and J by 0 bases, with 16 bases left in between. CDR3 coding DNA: TGTGCCAGCCGACCCGGGCAGACAGCAACTAATGAAAAACTGTTTTTT. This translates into CASRPGQTATNEKLFF.

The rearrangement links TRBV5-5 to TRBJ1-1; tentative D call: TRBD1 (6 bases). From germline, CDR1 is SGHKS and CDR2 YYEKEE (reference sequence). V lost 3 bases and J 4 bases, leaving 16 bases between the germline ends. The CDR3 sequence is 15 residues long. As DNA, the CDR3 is TGTGCCAGCAGCTCTAACGCACAGGGAGGCACTGAAGCTTTCTTT. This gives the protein CASSSNAQGGTEAFF.